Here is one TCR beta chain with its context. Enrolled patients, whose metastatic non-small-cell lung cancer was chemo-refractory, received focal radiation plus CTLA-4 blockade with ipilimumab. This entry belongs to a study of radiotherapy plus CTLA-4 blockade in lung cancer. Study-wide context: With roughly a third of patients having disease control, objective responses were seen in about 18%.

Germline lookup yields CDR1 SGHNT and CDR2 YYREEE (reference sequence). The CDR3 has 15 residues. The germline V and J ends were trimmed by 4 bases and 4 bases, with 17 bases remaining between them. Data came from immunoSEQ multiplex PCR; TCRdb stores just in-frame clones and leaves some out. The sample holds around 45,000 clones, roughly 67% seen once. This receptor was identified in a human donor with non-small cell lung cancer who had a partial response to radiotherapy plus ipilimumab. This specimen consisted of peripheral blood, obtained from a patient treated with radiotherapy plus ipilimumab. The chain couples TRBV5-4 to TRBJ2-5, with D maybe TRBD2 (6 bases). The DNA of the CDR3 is TGTGCCAGCAGCCGAGCGGAGGGGCGTGGAGAGACCCAGTACTTC. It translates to CASSRAEGRGETQYF. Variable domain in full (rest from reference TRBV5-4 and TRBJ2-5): ETGVTQSPTHLIKTRGQQVTLRCSSQSGHNTVSWYQQALGQGPQFIFQYYREEENGRGNFPPRFSGLQFPNYSSELNVNALELDDSALYLCASSRAEGRGETQYFGPGTRLLVL.